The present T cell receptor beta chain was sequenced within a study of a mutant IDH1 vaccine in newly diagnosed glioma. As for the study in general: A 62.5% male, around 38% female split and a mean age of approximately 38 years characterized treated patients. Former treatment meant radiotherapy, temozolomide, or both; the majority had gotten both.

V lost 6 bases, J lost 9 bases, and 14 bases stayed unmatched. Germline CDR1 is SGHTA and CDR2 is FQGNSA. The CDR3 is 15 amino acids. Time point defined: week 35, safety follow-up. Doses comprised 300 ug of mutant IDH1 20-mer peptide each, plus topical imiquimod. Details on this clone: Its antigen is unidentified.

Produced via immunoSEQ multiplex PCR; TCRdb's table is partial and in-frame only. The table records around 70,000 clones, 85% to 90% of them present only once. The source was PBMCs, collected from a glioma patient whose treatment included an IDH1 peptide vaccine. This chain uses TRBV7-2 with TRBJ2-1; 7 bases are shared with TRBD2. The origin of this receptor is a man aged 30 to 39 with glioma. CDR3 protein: CASSSRGGPGGEQFF. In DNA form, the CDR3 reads TGTGCCAGCAGTTCCCGGGGAGGGCCTGGAGGTGAGCAGTTCTTC.